The 23 T cell receptor beta chains presented below share a single source sample, sequenced in a study of OX40 agonist ivuxolimab in advanced cancers. Clones were sequenced by immunoSEQ multiplex PCR, and TCRdb holds only the in-frame ones, with some missing. The repertoire consists of 60,000 to 65,000 clones, with 91% occurring once and the leading ten covering 4.5% to 5.5%. This specimen was CD4+ or CD8+ T cells sorted from blood, taken in a trial of the OX40 agonist ivuxolimab. Receptors were obtained from an adult with an advanced solid tumor such as melanoma, head and neck, liver or kidney cancer.

The rearrangement uses TRBV19 and TRBJ2-5, with D uncertain. Germline V CDR1 and CDR2: LNHDA, SQIVND (reference sequence). The CDR3 totals 13 residues. The V gene lost 5 bases and the J gene lost 2 bases, with 9 bases spanning the gap. The CDR3 bases are TGTGCCAGTAGTGTCAGGCAGCAAGAGACCCAGTACTTC. Translated: CASSVRQQETQYF.

The chain recombines TRBV18 with TRBJ2-2; 10 positions agree with TRBD2. Unmatched junction bases numbered 11, after V lost 3 bases and J lost 10 bases. Germline CDR1 and CDR2: KGHSH and LQKENI. The CDR3 has 16 residues. The CDR3 coding sequence is TGTGCCAGCTCACCCGTAGCGGGAGGTGGAGCAGAGGAGCTGTTTTTT. Amino acids: CASSPVAGGGAEELFF.

The J gene is TRBJ2-2, the V gene TRBV19; D ambiguous. The CDR3 covers 11 residues. Germline loops: CDR1 LNHDA, CDR2 SQIVND (reference sequence). V was trimmed by 7 bases and J by 5 bases, leaving 5 bases between them. The DNA of the CDR3 is TGTGCCAGTATGAGGACCGGGGAGCTGTTTTTT. This translates into CASMRTGELFF.

The chain has TRBV30 and TRBJ2-7; no reliable D call. Trimming cost V 0 bases and J 6 bases, with 6 bases left between them. The CDR3 has 11 amino acids. Germline CDR1 and CDR2: GTSNPN and SVGIG (reference sequence). The CDR3 DNA follows: TGTGCCTGGAGTGTGTCTCGCGAGCAGTACTTC. Encoded protein: CAWSVSREQYF. The entire variable domain, with the rest obtained from reference TRBV30 and TRBJ2-7, is as follows: SQTIHQWPATLVQPVGSPLSLECTVEGTSNPNLYWYRQAAGRGLQLLFYSVGIGQISSEVPQNLSASRPQDRQFILSSKKLLLSDSGFYLCAWSVSREQYFGPGTRLTVT.

The chain combines TRBV10-3 with TRBJ1-3; unclear D gene. CDR3 size: 14 residues. V was shortened by 2 bases and J by 0 bases, with 5 bases between the two germline ends. Germline V gives CDR1 ENHRY, CDR2 SYGVKD. CDR3 coding DNA: TGTGCCATCAGTGAGACGAGCTCTGGAAACACCATATATTTT. It encodes CAISETSSGNTIYF.

This chain joins TRBV7-9 and TRBJ2-3, with 11 bases that match TRBD1. Germline V gene data show CDR1 as SEHNR and CDR2 as FQNEAQ (reference sequence). The V and J ends lost 3 bases and 9 bases, in that order; junction bases with no gene match: 8. The CDR3 runs 15 residues. The CDR3 bases are TGTGCCAGCAGCTTGCCGGGACAGGGGGTAGTCACGCAGTATTTT. Amino acid sequence: CASSLPGQGVVTQYF. Drawing the rest from reference TRBV7-9 and TRBJ2-3, the complete variable domain is DTGVSQNPRHKITKRGQNVTFRCDPISEHNRLYWYRQTLGQGPEFLTYFQNEAQLEKSRLLSDRFSAERPKGSFSTLEIQRTEQGDSAMYLCASSLPGQGVVTQYFGPGTRLTVL.

The rearrangement uses TRBV11-2 and TRBJ2-1; D assignment may be TRBD1 or TRBD2 (5 bases each). This CDR3 contains 16 residues. The ends were cut back, 1 base at V and 6 bases at J, with 16 bases in the middle. From germline, CDR1 is SGHAT and CDR2 FQNNGV. CDR3: CASSLVGTHWGNEQFF. The DNA for the CDR3 is TGTGCCAGCAGCTTAGTTGGGACCCACTGGGGCAATGAGCAGTTCTTC.

The chain links TRBV28 to TRBJ1-5; 9 bases map to TRBD1. This CDR3 is built from 17 residues. The trim removed 6 bases at V and 2 bases at J, leaving 11 bases unmatched. The germline V gene encodes CDR1 MDHEN and CDR2 SYDVKM. CDR3 nucleotide sequence: TGTGCCAGCAGCCTTACTTTGGGACAGGGAGGCAATCAGCCCCAGCATTTT. Amino acids: CASSLTLGQGGNQPQHF.

The V and J genes are TRBV27 and TRBJ1-1; 7 bases agree with TRBD1. The CDR3 consists of 16 residues. Germline CDR1 is MNHEY and CDR2 is SMNVEV (reference sequence). With V trimmed by 8 bases and J by 5 bases, 17 bases remained unmatched. This CDR3 is CASPVFSRDRVTEAFF. DNA for the CDR3: TGTGCCAGCCCCGTCTTTTCCCGGGACAGAGTAACTGAAGCTTTCTTT.

The chain carries TRBV9 and TRBJ2-1; 14 bases fit TRBD2. CDR3 length: 16 residues. Germline CDR1 is SGDLS and CDR2 is YYNGEE. Unmatched junction bases numbered 8, after V lost 4 bases and J lost 8 bases. CDR3 nucleotides: TGTGCCAGCAGCCCTAGGACTAGCGGGAGGTTTGATGAGCAGTTCTTC. Encoded protein: CASSPRTSGRFDEQFF.

The gene calls are TRBV7-9 and TRBJ1-3; D is unresolved. V lost 7 bases and J 9 bases, leaving 16 bases between the germline ends. The CDR3 is made up of 13 amino acids. Germline V gene lookup returns CDR1 SEHNR and CDR2 FQNEAQ (reference sequence). For the CDR3, the DNA is TGTGCCAGCAAGTTAGACGGGGTTAGCACCATATATTTT. Residues: CASKLDGVSTIYF. Filled out from reference TRBV7-9 and TRBJ1-3, the complete variable domain reads DTGVSQNPRHKITKRGQNVTFRCDPISEHNRLYWYRQTLGQGPEFLTYFQNEAQLEKSRLLSDRFSAERPKGSFSTLEIQRTEQGDSAMYLCASKLDGVSTIYFGEGSWLTVV.

The chain employs TRBV18 and TRBJ2-7; 10 nucleotides agree with TRBD2. Germline loops: CDR1 KGHSH, CDR2 LQKENI. This CDR3 is 15 amino acids long. J lost 0 bases, V lost 2 bases, and 1 base had no gene match. The DNA for the CDR3 is TGTGCCAGCTCACCATCTAGCGGGAGCTCCTACGAGCAGTACTTC. Encoded protein: CASSPSSGSSYEQYF.

The J gene is TRBJ2-5, the V gene TRBV10-3; maybe TRBD1 (6 bases). V lost 3 bases, J lost 2 bases, and 13 bases lay in between. The germline CDR1 and CDR2 sequences are ENHRY and SYGVKD. This CDR3 has 15 amino acids. CDR3 amino acids: CAISDPDSRQETQYF. The CDR3 nucleotides read TGTGCCATCAGTGACCCGGACAGCCGGCAAGAGACCCAGTACTTC.

The rearrangement links TRBV19 to TRBJ2-2; 8 bases are a match to TRBD1. Unmatched junction bases numbered 9, after V lost 5 bases and J lost 7 bases. The V gene's germline CDR1 is LNHDA and CDR2 SQIVND (reference sequence). There are 15 residues in the CDR3. As DNA, the CDR3 is TGTGCCAGTAGTCCCCGACAGGGGCGGCGCGGGGAGCTGTTTTTT. Its protein is CASSPRQGRRGELFF.

The chain links TRBV11-2 to TRBJ2-7, with 8 bases fitting TRBD1. The V gene end was trimmed by 5 bases and the J gene end by 7 bases; junction bases not matched to a gene: 10. Germline CDR1 is SGHAT and CDR2 is FQNNGV. The CDR3 loop spans 14 amino acids. The DNA of the CDR3 is TGTGCCAGCAGCCAACCCGGACAGGGAAGGGAGCAGTACTTC. Translation gives CASSQPGQGREQYF.

This clone appeared once. The V call is TRBV19, the J call TRBJ2-7; 10 nucleotides align to TRBD1. Germline V CDR1 and CDR2: LNHDA, SQIVND (reference sequence). This CDR3 spans 14 amino acids. V dropped 6 bases and J dropped 4; count of bases not matched to a gene: 6. CDR3 bases: TGTGCCAGTAGCCAAGGACAGGGGGGTTACGAGCAGTACTTC. As protein: CASSQGQGGYEQYF.

The V call is TRBV28, the J call TRBJ2-3; D unresolved. Between the trimmed V and J ends, which lost 6 bases and 6 bases, there was a span of 13 bases. The CDR3 length is 13 residues. The V gene's germline CDR1 is MDHEN and CDR2 SYDVKM. The CDR3 is CASRPLGRDTQYF. DNA for the CDR3: TGTGCCAGCAGGCCCCTCGGTCGGGATACGCAGTATTTT.

This clone was counted once. The V call is TRBV7-8, the J call TRBJ2-5; D is perhaps TRBD2 (5 bases). V lost 7 bases, J lost 5 bases, and 17 bases lay in between. Germline CDR1 is SGHVS and CDR2 is FQNEAQ. The length of the CDR3 is 14 residues. Here the CDR3 DNA reads TGTGCCAGCAACCCGGAGCGGAACCGGGAGACCCAGTACTTC. Translated: CASNPERNRETQYF.

This sequence joins TRBV25-1 and TRBJ1-1; D may be TRBD1 (5 bases). The CDR3 runs 14 residues. The V gene lost 5 bases and the J gene lost 0 bases, with 10 bases spanning the gap. Germline CDR1 reads MGHDK; CDR2 reads SYGVNS. DNA for the CDR3: TGTGCCAGCAGTCTCGGGACTGTGAACACTGAAGCTTTCTTT. Translating it yields CASSLGTVNTEAFF.

This chain links TRBV9 with TRBJ1-1; weak D call: TRBD1 (6 bases). The CDR3 has 14 residues. Germline values: CDR1 SGDLS, CDR2 YYNGEE. V lost 3 bases to trimming and J lost 0 bases, with 9 bases between them. CDR3 sequence (DNA): TGTGCCAGCAGCGCCCAGGGGCTGAACACTGAAGCTTTCTTT. Its protein product is CASSAQGLNTEAFF.

The chain joins TRBV18 to TRBJ2-5, with D uncertain. Per the germline V gene, CDR1 is KGHSH and CDR2 is LQKENI. This CDR3 is built from 14 residues. Trimming pared 1 base from V and 1 base from J, leaving 7 bases between. The CDR3 DNA follows: TGTGCCAGCTCACCACGAAGCTCCCAAGAGACCCAGTACTTC. Encoded protein: CASSPRSSQETQYF.

The chain recombines TRBV15 with TRBJ2-5; 7 bases are shared with TRBD1. With 1 base clipped from V and 5 bases from J, the junction kept 13 bases outside the gene matches. CDR1 is LNHNV, CDR2 YYDKDF, per germline (reference sequence). The CDR3 totals 17 residues. The CDR3 nucleotides are TGTGCCACCAGCAGAGCCCACTCGGGCCTGACAGGGGAGACCCAGTACTTC. Its protein is CATSRAHSGLTGETQYF.

V gene TRBV14 combines with J gene TRBJ2-6; no firm D call. The CDR3 loop spans 16 amino acids. V dropped 2 bases and J dropped 0 bases, with 8 bases sitting between them. In germline, CDR1 is SGHDN, CDR2 FVKESK. CDR3 sequence (DNA): TGTGCCAGCAGCCAACCAGGAAACTCTGGGGCCAACGTCCTGACTTTC. The encoded protein is CASSQPGNSGANVLTF. Full variable domain (outside the CDR3, taken from reference TRBV14 and TRBJ2-6): EAGVTQFPSHSVIEKGQTVTLRCDPISGHDNLYWYRRVMGKEIKFLLHFVKESKQDESGMPNNRFLAERTGGTYSTLKVQPAELEDSGVYFCASSQPGNSGANVLTFGAGSRLTVL.